This T cell receptor beta chain was identified during a study of blood T cell repertoires in COVID-19. Study as a whole: T cells, B-cell-depleted T cells, or PBMCs provided the cDNA or gDNA that served as material.

The CDR3 is 15 residues long. Germline CDR1 and CDR2: SGHAT and FQNNGV. V shed 4 bases and J shed 1 base, with 14 bases lying between them. Authors' methods: Reference gene primer amplification in the assay estimated nucleated cell counts. The repertoire was sequenced with immunoSEQ multiplex PCR; TCRdb's copy has only in-frame clones and lacks some. V, J and clone size derive from that table, while D and trimming were established from the DNA sequence. The sample records some 240,000 clones, roughly 80% being singletons. The sample comprised peripheral blood. This chain connects TRBV11-2 to TRBJ2-7; D perhaps matches TRBD2 (7 bases). This TCR was recovered from a woman aged 55-70 years with active or convalescent COVID-19. CDR3 bases: TGTGCCAGCAGCTCAGGGGCGGGGGTTTCCTACGAGCAGTACTTC. This encodes CASSSGAGVSYEQYF.